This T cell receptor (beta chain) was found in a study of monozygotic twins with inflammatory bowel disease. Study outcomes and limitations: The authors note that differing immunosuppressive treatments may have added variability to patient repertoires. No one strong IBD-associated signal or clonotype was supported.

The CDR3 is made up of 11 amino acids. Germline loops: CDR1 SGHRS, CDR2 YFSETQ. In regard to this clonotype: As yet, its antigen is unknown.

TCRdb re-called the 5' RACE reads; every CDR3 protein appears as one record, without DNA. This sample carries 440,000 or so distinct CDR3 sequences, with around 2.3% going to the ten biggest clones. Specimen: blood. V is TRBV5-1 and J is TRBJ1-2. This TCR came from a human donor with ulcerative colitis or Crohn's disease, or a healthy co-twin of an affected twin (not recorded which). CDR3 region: CASSNNYGYTF.